Sequencing of this T cell receptor beta chain was carried out in a study of CD8+CD57+ T cells in acquired aplastic anemia. About the research overall: An average of roughly 3 ug of DNA was obtained from sorted CD4+ and CD8+ cells. Around 11 million reads, on average, were obtained for CD4+ cells from healthy donors.

V was shortened by 0 bases and J by 2 bases, with 8 bases between the two germline ends. Germline CDR1 is LNHNV and CDR2 is YYDKDF (reference sequence). The length of the CDR3 is 14 residues. Overall study results and limits: The number of CD8+ CDR3 sequences shared by patients and controls was roughly 31. Simpson's diversity of CD8+ cells was not significantly different in patients compared with controls.

Investigators profiled TCR beta VDJ and CDR3 from genomic DNA template. TCRdb recomputed calls from the reads with MiXCR, one row per CDR3 protein. The sample lists about 62,000 distinct CDR3 sequences; less than 65% were seen once. Concerning this clonotype: Its matching antigen is unknown.

The chain employs TRBV15 and TRBJ2-7, with D maybe TRBD2 (5 bases). The sequenced material came from sorted CD4+, CD8+, or CD8+CD57+ T cells (not recorded which) from PBMCs. The receptor was derived from a human donor in good health, serving as a control. The CDR3, as DNA: TGTGCCACCAGCAGAGATGTGACTACCTACGAGCAGTACTTC. Protein sequence: CATSRDVTTYEQYF.